These 11 T cell receptor beta chains were all obtained from the same sample, sequenced in a study of blood T cell repertoires in COVID-19. Assay used: immunoSEQ multiplex PCR; TCRdb lists only in-frame clones, some missing. The repertoire holds about 320,000 clones, with around 90% as singletons. The sequenced sample was peripheral blood. All receptors derive from a man aged 18 to 30 who had recovered from COVID-19.

The chain couples TRBV19 to TRBJ2-1; TRBD2 is a possible D gene (5 bases). Trimming removed 8 bases at V and 5 bases at J, with 16 bases between. The germline gives CDR1 LNHDA, CDR2 SQIVND (reference sequence). The CDR3 is made up of 14 amino acids. CDR3 nucleotide sequence: TGTGCCAGTGGGCGCGGCGGGTCTAACAATGAGCAGTTCTTC. This translates into CASGRGGSNNEQFF.

The rearrangement joins TRBV5-4 to TRBJ2-2; TRBD2 agrees at 8 bases. The CDR3 has 16 residues. V lost 1 base to trimming and J lost 0 bases; unmatched junction nucleotides: 2. CDR1 SGHNT and CDR2 YYREEE come from the germline V gene (reference sequence). The CDR3, as DNA: TGTGCCAGCAGCTTGAGCGGGAGAGCGAACACCGGGGAGCTGTTTTTT. This translates into CASSLSGRANTGELFF.

The chain uses TRBV10-3 and TRBJ2-2; 8 bases map to TRBD2. From germline, CDR1 is ENHRY and CDR2 SYGVKD. The junction had 7 bases not matched to a gene; V was cut back by 0 bases and J by 4 bases. The CDR3 has 17 amino acids. Written as DNA, the CDR3 is TGTGCCATCAGTGAGTCAGCCCCCGCGGGGGGCACCGGGGAGCTGTTTTTT. This gives the protein CAISESAPAGGTGELFF.

CDR3 nucleotide sequence: TGTGCCAGCTCGGCTTTTGGCGGCGGGGGGGCGACAGATACGCAGTATTTT. Translating it yields CASSAFGGGGATDTQYF. This chain uses TRBV18 with TRBJ2-3, with 9 bases identical to TRBD2. Germline V lookup: CDR1 KGHSH, CDR2 LQKENI. V was clipped by 6 bases and J by 3 bases; unmatched bases: 13. The CDR3 has 17 amino acids. Variable domain in full (rest from reference TRBV18 and TRBJ2-3): NAGVMQNPRHLVRRRGQEARLRCSPMKGHSHVYWYRQLPEEGLKFMVYLQKENIIDESGMPKERFSAEFPKEGPSILRIQQVVRGDSAAYFCASSAFGGGGATDTQYFGPGTRLTVL.

The gene calls are TRBV4-3 and TRBJ2-1, with 10 bases that match TRBD2. The junction had 7 bases not matched to a gene; V was cut back by 2 bases and J by 6 bases. Germline V gene data show CDR1 as LGHNA and CDR2 as YSLEER. The CDR3 contains 16 residues. The CDR3 protein is CASSQLLAGARNEQFF. The CDR3 DNA sequence: TGCGCCAGCAGCCAACTTCTAGCGGGGGCGCGCAATGAGCAGTTCTTC.

The chain is built from TRBV11-2 and TRBJ2-5, with D hard to call. Trimming stripped 2 bases from V and 3 bases from J, with 10 bases between. The germline V gene has CDR1 SGHAT and CDR2 FQNNGV. The CDR3 extends over 14 amino acids. CDR3 DNA sequence: TGTGCCAGCAGCTTATGGGTTGCGGAAGAGACCCAGTACTTC. This sequence encodes CASSLWVAEETQYF.

V usage is TRBV6-5 and J usage is TRBJ1-5; maybe TRBD1 (5 bases). Trimming took off 7 bases at V and 7 bases at J, with 17 bases between the two ends. The CDR3 loop spans 14 amino acids. Germline V gives CDR1 MNHEY, CDR2 SVGAGI. CDR3 DNA: TGTGCCAGCACGAAGGGGCAGGGAGGACAGCCCCAGCATTTT. It is translated as CASTKGQGGQPQHF.

In this sample, this clone turned up once. CDR3 in DNA: TGTGCCGTCCGGGACAGCACGAACACTGAAGCTTTCTTT. It yields the protein CAVRDSTNTEAFF. The chain has TRBV24-1 and TRBJ1-1, with TRBD1 matching over 7 bases. V was pared by 12 bases and J by 1 base, with 7 bases of the junction left unmatched. The germline gives CDR1 KGHDR, CDR2 SFDVKD. There are 13 residues in the CDR3.

The rearrangement links TRBV10-3 to TRBJ1-1; no firm D call. CDR3 length: 13 amino acids. Germline-derived CDR1 and CDR2 are ENHRY and SYGVKD. Trimming shortened V by 4 bases and J by 1 base, and 7 bases separated the two germline ends. CDR3 in amino acids: CAISGDTNTEAFF. CDR3 sequence (DNA): TGTGCCATCAGTGGAGACACGAACACTGAAGCTTTCTTT.

V is TRBV27 and J is TRBJ1-2, with D perhaps matching TRBD1 (6 bases). CDR3 size: 14 residues. V shed 4 bases and J shed 2 bases, with 11 bases lying between them. Per germline, CDR1 MNHEY and CDR2 SMNVEV (reference sequence). The CDR3 is CASSWGGSNYGYTF. Here the CDR3 DNA reads TGTGCCAGCAGTTGGGGGGGCTCCAACTATGGCTACACCTTC.

The chain recombines TRBV29-1 with TRBJ2-2; the D is unclear. Germline V gene lookup returns CDR1 SQVTM and CDR2 ANQGSEA. The CDR3 extends over 12 amino acids. Trimming cost V 4 bases and J 6 bases, with 9 bases left between them. In DNA, the CDR3 is TGCAGCGTTGGTGAGCAGGCCGGGGAGCTGTTTTTT. This encodes CSVGEQAGELFF.